This T cell receptor beta chain was captured in a study of T cells in Graves' hyperthyroidism and ophthalmopathy. RNA transcripts gave rise to amplified TCR beta CDR3 regions. Primed by the HTBI set, a first-round RT-PCR was run on the TCR CDR3. TCRdb fed the multiplex PCR reads into MiXCR, producing one record per CDR3 protein. The sample contains about 520,000 distinct CDR3 sequences, 24% of which appear only once. Germline V lookup: CDR1 LNHNV, CDR2 YYDKDF (reference sequence). The CDR3 runs to 16 residues. Trimming stripped 1 base from V and 4 bases from J, with 17 bases between. Source material: blood. V gene TRBV15 combines with J gene TRBJ2-7, with unresolved D. This sequence was found in a woman in her twenties or thirties with Graves' ophthalmopathy. Here the CDR3 DNA reads TGTGCCACCAGCAGAGGCTCGGGTTCAAGGAGTTACGAGCAGTACTTC. Protein sequence: CATSRGSGSRSYEQYF.